These 19 T cell receptor beta chains came from one sample sequenced in a study of blood T cell repertoires in COVID-19. Data came from immunoSEQ multiplex PCR; TCRdb stores just in-frame clones and leaves some out. The sample has more than 90,000 clones; roughly 79% are singletons. Sequenced input: peripheral blood. These TCRs come from a woman of 80 years or more with acute or convalescent COVID-19.

This chain uses TRBV28 with TRBJ1-2; 9 bases are a match to TRBD1. This CDR3 has 15 amino acids. V shed 2 bases, J shed 1 base, and the junction held 2 bases outside the gene matches. Germline V gene sequence: CDR1 MDHEN, CDR2 SYDVKM. The CDR3 bases are TGTGCCAGCAGTTTAATGACAGGGGGTAACTATGGCTACACCTTC. Protein product: CASSLMTGGNYGYTF.

J is TRBJ1-2 and V is TRBV6-1, with D possibly being TRBD1 (5 bases). The CDR3 is 15 amino acids. The germline V and J ends were trimmed by 3 bases and 1 base, with 12 bases remaining between them. From germline, CDR1 is MNHNS and CDR2 SASEGT. The CDR3, as DNA: TGTGCCAGCAGTGACACAGGAATGCTTAACTATGGCTACACCTTC. This translates into CASSDTGMLNYGYTF.

The V call is TRBV9, the J call TRBJ2-2; D is perhaps TRBD1 (5 bases). Between the trimmed V and J ends, which lost 0 bases and 4 bases, there was a span of 10 bases. The CDR3 extends over 15 amino acids. Germline assignment: CDR1 SGDLS and CDR2 YYNGEE. The CDR3 nucleotides read TGTGCCAGCAGCGTAGCCGACAGACCCACCGGGGAGCTGTTTTTT. Amino acid sequence: CASSVADRPTGELFF. Variable domain in full (rest from reference TRBV9 and TRBJ2-2): DSGVTQTPKHLITATGQRVTLRCSPRSGDLSVYWYQQSLDQGLQFLIQYYNGEERAKGNILERFSAQQFPDLHSELNLSSLELGDSALYFCASSVADRPTGELFFGEGSRLTVL.

The gene calls are TRBV5-1 and TRBJ2-5; no firm D call. This CDR3 region has 14 residues. CDR1 and CDR2 from the germline V gene are SGHRS and YFSETQ. The V gene lost 0 bases and the J gene lost 6 bases, with 12 bases spanning the gap. The CDR3 loop reads CASSLDLVGKTQYF. As DNA, the CDR3 is TGCGCCAGCAGCTTGGATCTAGTAGGAAAGACCCAGTACTTC.

This clone has a handful of counts. The chain couples TRBV5-1 to TRBJ1-4, with D possibly being TRBD1 (6 bases). CDR1 is SGHRS and CDR2 is YFSETQ in the germline V gene. Deletions cut 4 bases from V and 13 bases from J, with 14 bases between. The CDR3 is 12 residues long. The CDR3 nucleotides read TGCGCCAGCAGCCGAACAGGGTCTGGACTGTTTTTT. Translated: CASSRTGSGLFF.

This clone came up once. This sequence joins TRBV4-3 and TRBJ1-2, with D uncertain. The V end was cut by 0 bases, the J end by 4 bases, with 12 bases between. The length of the CDR3 is 15 residues. Germline CDR1 is LGHNA and CDR2 is YSLEER. For the CDR3, the DNA is TGCGCCAGCAGCCAAGATCCGCTAGTATCCTATGGCTACACCTTC. Its translation is CASSQDPLVSYGYTF.

The V gene is TRBV5-1, the J gene TRBJ2-3, with 12 bases identical to TRBD2. The V and J ends lost 2 bases and 6 bases, in that order; junction bases with no gene match: 4. The germline gives CDR1 SGHRS, CDR2 YFSETQ. The length of the CDR3 is 15 residues. The CDR3 is CASSLTSGRSDTQYF. The CDR3 DNA reads as TGCGCCAGCAGCTTAACTAGCGGGAGGTCGGATACGCAGTATTTT.

The chain is built from TRBV25-1 and TRBJ1-4, with TRBD1 matching over 9 bases. This CDR3 has 12 amino acids. CDR1 and CDR2 from the germline V gene are MGHDK and SYGVNS. V lost 7 bases to trimming and J lost 10 bases; unmatched junction nucleotides: 4. The CDR3 region has the DNA TGTGCCAGCAAGGGGACAGGGACAAAACTGTTTTTT. Amino acid sequence: CASKGTGTKLFF. Filled out from reference TRBV25-1 and TRBJ1-4, the complete variable domain reads EADIYQTPRYLVIGTGKKITLECSQTMGHDKMYWYQQDPGMELHLIHYSYGVNSTEKGDLSSESTVSRIRTEHFPLTLESARPSHTSQYLCASKGTGTKLFFGSGTQLSVL.

The chain joins TRBV9 to TRBJ2-5, with 13 bases that match TRBD2. J was trimmed by 4 bases and V by 0 bases; bases with no gene match: 6. The V gene's germline CDR1 is SGDLS and CDR2 YYNGEE. The CDR3 sequence is 17 residues long. CDR3 residues: CASSVGGLAGVSETQYF. CDR3 coding DNA: TGTGCCAGCAGCGTAGGCGGACTAGCGGGGGTATCAGAGACCCAGTACTTC. Together with reference TRBV9 and TRBJ2-5, the CDR3 gives the full variable domain: DSGVTQTPKHLITATGQRVTLRCSPRSGDLSVYWYQQSLDQGLQFLIQYYNGEERAKGNILERFSAQQFPDLHSELNLSSLELGDSALYFCASSVGGLAGVSETQYFGPGTRLLVL.

This chain links TRBV18 with TRBJ2-7; 10 nucleotides agree with TRBD2. The ends lost 3 bases at V and 2 bases at J; junction bases unmatched: 7. The CDR3 extends over 16 amino acids. Germline-derived CDR1 and CDR2 are KGHSH and LQKENI. The CDR3 sequence is CASSPLAGGAAYEQYF. For the CDR3, the DNA is TGTGCCAGCTCACCCTTAGCGGGAGGTGCCGCCTACGAGCAGTACTTC.

The gene calls are TRBV10-3 and TRBJ2-3; TRBD2 matches 10 bases. The CDR3 has 17 residues. With V trimmed by 5 bases and J by 4 bases, 12 bases remained unmatched. Germline CDR1 is ENHRY and CDR2 is SYGVKD. This CDR3 reads CAISPALAGAGSDTQYF. DNA for the CDR3: TGTGCCATCAGTCCCGCGCTAGCGGGAGCGGGGTCAGATACGCAGTATTTT.

V and J are TRBV19 and TRBJ1-5; no reliable D call. The CDR3 loop spans 15 amino acids. V was clipped by 2 bases and J by 0 bases, with 8 bases between them. Germline V lookup: CDR1 LNHDA, CDR2 SQIVND (reference sequence). CDR3 DNA: TGTGCCAGTAGTATAAAACGGTATAGCAATCAGCCCCAGCATTTT. Protein product: CASSIKRYSNQPQHF.

This clone appeared a few times. J is TRBJ2-1 and V is TRBV10-3; TRBD1 is a possible D gene (6 bases). CDR1 is ENHRY, CDR2 SYGVKD, per germline. Trimming stripped 6 bases from V and 4 bases from J, with 13 bases between. The CDR3 runs 14 residues. The CDR3 loop reads CAISERQAYNEQFF. In DNA form, the CDR3 reads TGTGCCATCAGCGAACGACAGGCTTACAATGAGCAGTTCTTC.

The chain employs TRBV18 and TRBJ1-2; D gene uncertain. Deletions cut 0 bases from V and 6 bases from J, with 11 bases between. Germline V gene sequence: CDR1 KGHSH, CDR2 LQKENI. The CDR3 is made up of 14 amino acids. The chain's CDR3 is CASSPPYGYDGYTF. CDR3 sequence (DNA): TGTGCCAGCTCACCACCATACGGGTACGATGGCTACACCTTC. Full variable domain (outside the CDR3, taken from reference TRBV18 and TRBJ1-2): NAGVMQNPRHLVRRRGQEARLRCSPMKGHSHVYWYRQLPEEGLKFMVYLQKENIIDESGMPKERFSAEFPKEGPSILRIQQVVRGDSAAYFCASSPPYGYDGYTFGSGTRLTVV.

This clone was detected only once. The rearrangement uses TRBV7-3 and TRBJ1-1; D may be TRBD1 (5 bases). Germline V gene lookup returns CDR1 SGHTA and CDR2 FQGTGA. The V end was cut by 5 bases, the J end by 3 bases, with 10 bases between. The CDR3 runs 13 residues. DNA for the CDR3: TGTGCCAGCAGCCTACAGGAAGACACTGAAGCTTTCTTT. It encodes CASSLQEDTEAFF.

V usage is TRBV28 and J usage is TRBJ1-1, with no clear D. Germline V gene sequence: CDR1 MDHEN, CDR2 SYDVKM. This CDR3 region has 12 residues. Trimming stripped 6 bases from V and 4 bases from J, with 9 bases between. The chain's CDR3 is CASRQSGTEAFF. The DNA of the CDR3 is TGTGCCAGCAGACAGTCTGGCACTGAAGCTTTCTTT.

The sample holds a few counts of this clone. This rearrangement joins TRBV5-6 to TRBJ2-2, with unresolved D. The CDR3 has 14 residues. The germline CDR1 and CDR2 sequences are SGHDT and YYEEEE. Trimming removed 2 bases at V and 2 bases at J, with 7 bases between. In DNA form, the CDR3 reads TGTGCCAGCAGCTTTTCAGTTAACACCGGGGAGCTGTTTTTT. It codes for CASSFSVNTGELFF.

This clone has a count of ten or more. The gene calls are TRBV28 and TRBJ2-7; possible D gene TRBD1, 6 bases. V lost 5 bases to trimming and J lost 2 bases, with 13 bases between them. Per germline, CDR1 MDHEN and CDR2 SYDVKM. This CDR3 has 14 amino acids. Here the CDR3 reads CASSHGQLTYEQYF. CDR3 DNA: TGTGCCAGCAGTCACGGACAGCTAACCTACGAGCAGTACTTC.

The rearrangement joins TRBV28 to TRBJ2-7; 7 nucleotides match TRBD1. Germline CDR1 reads MDHEN; CDR2 reads SYDVKM. The junction had 10 bases not matched to a gene; V was cut back by 11 bases and J by 3 bases. This CDR3 spans 13 amino acids. The CDR3 loop is CAVEPGQSYEQYF. The CDR3 region has the DNA TGTGCCGTAGAGCCGGGACAGAGCTACGAGCAGTACTTC.